Presented here are 4 T cell receptor beta chains from one specimen sequenced in a study of identical twins. TCRdb reprocessed the 5' RACE reads with MiXCR, giving one entry per CDR3 protein. Among over 200,000 distinct CDR3 sequences listed, under 8.5% were seen once. These data were likewise used in another study, on T cells expressing NK-cell markers.

Source material: CD8+ T cells sorted from blood. The receptors shown here come from a woman aged 18-29 years in good health.

The chain couples TRBV19 to TRBJ2-2; D unclear. V was clipped by 3 bases and J by 9 bases, with 5 bases between them. Germline V gene lookup returns CDR1 LNHDA and CDR2 SQIVND (reference sequence). The CDR3 has 11 residues. As DNA, the CDR3 is TGTGCCAGTAGTATGACGCGGGAGCTGTTTTTT. It translates to CASSMTRELFF.

The chain combines TRBV7-9 with TRBJ1-1; the D is unclear. The CDR3 spans 14 residues. Germline V gives CDR1 SEHNR, CDR2 FQNEAQ (reference sequence). The germline V and J ends were trimmed by 7 bases and 0 bases, with 12 bases remaining between them. For the CDR3, the DNA is TGTGCCAGCACCCCAGGAGTGGTGAACACTGAAGCTTTCTTT. It translates to CASTPGVVNTEAFF.

The chain carries TRBV14 and TRBJ2-2; D is unresolved. Germline CDR1 and CDR2: SGHDN and FVKESK. V was trimmed by 4 bases and J by 4 bases, leaving 10 bases between them. The CDR3 is made up of 14 amino acids. This chain's CDR3 is CASSPGFPTGELFF. The CDR3 DNA reads as TGTGCCAGCAGCCCCGGTTTCCCCACCGGGGAGCTGTTTTTT.

This clonotype was counted a few times. The genes are TRBV10-3 and TRBJ2-3, with 9 bases fitting TRBD2. V lost 7 bases to trimming and J lost 1 base; unmatched junction nucleotides: 6. Germline loops: CDR1 ENHRY, CDR2 SYGVKD. CDR3 length: 15 residues. The CDR3 DNA reads as TGTGCCATCAACGGGGCTAGCGGGGGCACAGATACGCAGTATTTT. This sequence encodes CAINGASGGTDTQYF.